This TCR beta chain was identified during a study of Ad26.COV2.S vaccination and SARS-CoV-2 variants. Broader study findings: Compared with placebo recipients, vaccine recipients had higher spike-specific TCR breadth. Reported post-vaccination CD8+ and CD4+ T cell responses to spike showed substantial breadth. Responses of T cells in total may have been underestimated by the TCR breadth and depth analyses. Comparability of non-spike TCR breadth was observed across vaccine and placebo recipients.

A remark on this clone: Antigen: not known.

CDR3 size: 16 residues. The V gene lost 0 bases and the J gene lost 3 bases, with 15 bases spanning the gap. Germline CDR1 is PRHDT and CDR2 is FYEKMQ (reference sequence). Produced via immunoSEQ multiplex PCR; TCRdb's table is partial and in-frame only. The sample records around 350,000 clones, about 91% being singletons. The chain carries TRBV13 and TRBJ2-7, with D unclear. This receptor was taken from a human donor who had recovered from COVID-19. Source: peripheral blood, taken after recovery from COVID-19. The chain's CDR3 is CASSLGLPASLYEQYF. The CDR3 region has the DNA TGTGCCAGCAGCTTAGGCCTCCCAGCGTCCCTCTACGAGCAGTACTTC.